The rows below give T cell receptor beta chains drawn from one sample of a study of cytomegalovirus exposure and HLA in healthy donors. Data came from immunoSEQ multiplex PCR; TCRdb stores just in-frame clones and leaves some out. The table records about 82,000 clones, approximately 95% of them present only once. Sequences were obtained from PBMCs. These receptors all stem from a young woman in good health and CMV-seronegative. The CDR3 runs from the conserved cysteine through the conserved F or W. D genes are given only for firm matches. Clone size appears in some rows only: once, few, many, or a class for an expanded clone.

d_call,clone_size,j_call,v_call,cdr3_nt,cdr3_aa
TRBD2,few,TRBJ2-1,TRBV4-1,TGCGCCAGCAGCCCAGGCAAGCGGGGGGCCAATGAGCAGTTCTTC,CASSPGKRGANEQFF
NA,NA,TRBJ2-7,TRBV5-4,TGTGCCAGCAGCTTGGCCGAGGGCGGGTACGAGCAGTACTTC,CASSLAEGGYEQYF
TRBD2,NA,TRBJ2-7,TRBV4-3,TGCGCCAGCAGCCAAGGGTTGGCGGGGGGCCCGTACTTC,CASSQGLAGGPYF
TRBD1,NA,TRBJ1-5,TRBV7-2,TGTGCCAGCAGAGGCGGGACAGGCGTGAATCAGCCCCAGCATTTT,CASRGGTGVNQPQHF
NA,NA,TRBJ2-3,TRBV9,TGTGCCAGCAGCGTATCCCCTAGGAGCGGCTTATACACAGATACGCAGTATTTT,CASSVSPRSGLYTDTQYF
NA,NA,TRBJ1-1,TRBV27,TGTGCCAGCCTACCGTGGGGCGTCACAGGGAACACTGAAGCTTTCTTT,CASLPWGVTGNTEAFF
NA,NA,TRBJ2-3,TRBV19,TGTGCCAGTAGGAGAACGGGGGCGGGGGTCACAGATACGCAGTATTTT,CASRRTGAGVTDTQYF
NA,NA,TRBJ2-7,TRBV9,TGTGCCAGCAGCGTTGGCAGCTCCTACGAGCAGTACTTC,CASSVGSSYEQYF
NA,NA,TRBJ1-4,TRBV7-9,TGTGCCAGCAGCTTACGACAGGCAACTAATGAAAAACTGTTTTTT,CASSLRQATNEKLFF
NA,NA,TRBJ2-1,TRBV5-1,TGCGCCAGCAGCTCCCAAGCGGGTAGAGTCGATGAGCAGTTCTTC,CASSSQAGRVDEQFF
TRBD1,NA,TRBJ2-1,TRBV18,TGTGCCAGCTCACCTGCGACAGGGGTGAATGAGCAGTTCTTC,CASSPATGVNEQFF
TRBD1,NA,TRBJ1-2,TRBV5-6,TGTGCCAGCAGTTTACAGGGGCTTGACTATGGCTACACCTTC,CASSLQGLDYGYTF
TRBD2,NA,TRBJ2-1,TRBV4-3,TGCGCCAGCAGCCAAGTTGGGGGGGGTTACAATGAGCAGTTCTTC,CASSQVGGGYNEQFF
TRBD2,NA,TRBJ2-1,TRBV19,TGTGCCAGTAGTTTTCTAGCGGGGCCTCCTAATGAGCAGTTCTTC,CASSFLAGPPNEQFF
TRBD2,NA,TRBJ2-3,TRBV5-1,TGCGCCAGCAGCTTGGTACTAGCGGGGGATAGCACAGATACGCAGTATTTT,CASSLVLAGDSTDTQYF
NA,NA,TRBJ1-2,TRBV28,TGTGCCAGCAGTTTAGGATTGGGGGAGGATGACTACACCTTC,CASSLGLGEDDYTF
TRBD1,NA,TRBJ1-1,TRBV7-9,TGTGCCAGCAGCCCGGGACAGACATTTATGAACACTGAAGCTTTCTTT,CASSPGQTFMNTEAFF
TRBD1,NA,TRBJ1-5,TRBV19,TGTGCCAGTAGTATAGGAGGGGGCTCGAGCGGCAATCAGCCCCAGCATTTT,CASSIGGGSSGNQPQHF
TRBD2,NA,TRBJ2-1,TRBV7-2,TGTGCCAGCAGCTTAACCGCGGGGGGGCCCAATGAGCAGTTCTTC,CASSLTAGGPNEQFF
TRBD1,NA,TRBJ2-4,TRBV15,TGTGCCACCAGCAGAACGGGGACAGAATTTCCCAAAAACATTCAGTACTTC,CATSRTGTEFPKNIQYF
TRBD2,NA,TRBJ2-1,TRBV7-8,TGTGCCAGCAGCTTAGCGGGGACTAGGGGCCTCGTGGAGCAGTTCTTC,CASSLAGTRGLVEQFF
NA,few,TRBJ2-3,TRBV5-6,TGTGCCAGCAGCCCAACTAGTATAGTAGATACGCAGTATTTT,CASSPTSIVDTQYF
NA,NA,TRBJ1-6,TRBV7-8,TGTGCCAGCAGCTTAACAGGGTTTCCCCTCCACTTT,CASSLTGFPLHF
TRBD2,NA,TRBJ2-1,TRBV11-2,TGTGCCAGCAGCTTAGCTACTAGCGGAGCCCCCTTGGAGCAGTTCTTC,CASSLATSGAPLEQFF
NA,NA,TRBJ1-2,TRBV5-1,TGCGCCAGCAGCTTGGCCGGGATCGCTGGCTACACCTTC,CASSLAGIAGYTF
TRBD1,NA,TRBJ1-1,TRBV19,TGTGCCAGTAGTAAGGACAGGGACACTGAAGCTTTCTTT,CASSKDRDTEAFF
TRBD1,NA,TRBJ2-7,TRBV6-5,TGTGCCAGCAGAACGGGCCACAGGGGGACCTACGAGCAGTACTTC,CASRTGHRGTYEQYF
TRBD2,NA,TRBJ2-1,TRBV7-2,TGTGCCAGCAGCTTGACTAGCGGGGAGTACAATGAGCAGTTCTTC,CASSLTSGEYNEQFF
TRBD2,once,TRBJ2-4,TRBV13,TGTGCCAGCAGCTTAGGGCTAGCGGGGGACAAAAACATTCAGTACTTC,CASSLGLAGDKNIQYF
TRBD2,NA,TRBJ2-2,TRBV19,TGTGCCAGTAGTAAGGGACTAGGGCCAAAAAACACCGGGGAGCTGTTTTTT,CASSKGLGPKNTGELFF
NA,NA,TRBJ2-1,TRBV29-1,TGCAGCGTTGAGGAGTCTCCCAGCTCCTACAATGAGCAGTTCTTC,CSVEESPSSYNEQFF
NA,NA,TRBJ1-2,TRBV5-6,TGTGCCAGCAGCGTTTCACAGGGACACTATGGCTACACCTTC,CASSVSQGHYGYTF
NA,NA,TRBJ1-1,TRBV4-1,TGCGCCAGCAAGCGGACCCTAATTGGGGACACTGAAGCTTTCTTT,CASKRTLIGDTEAFF
NA,NA,TRBJ2-3,TRBV7-2,TGTGCCAGCAGCCCGAGGTATACGCAGTATTTT,CASSPRYTQYF
TRBD2,many,TRBJ2-3,TRBV4-1,TGCGCCAGCAGCCAAGGGCTGACTAGCAGAACAGATACGCAGTATTTT,CASSQGLTSRTDTQYF
NA,NA,TRBJ2-7,TRBV19,TGTGCCAGTAGTCCCAGGACTAGTCTCAGGGGCGAGCAGTACTTC,CASSPRTSLRGEQYF
TRBD1,NA,TRBJ2-5,TRBV7-8,TGTGCCAGCAGTACAGGGGGTACAAAGACCCAGTACTTC,CASSTGGTKTQYF
TRBD2,NA,TRBJ2-3,TRBV5-4,TGTGCCAGCAGCTCTGTAGCGGGGGCTTCAGATACGCAGTATTTT,CASSSVAGASDTQYF
TRBD1,once,TRBJ1-2,TRBV15,TGTGCCACGTCACCTAGGACAGGGGGGTTCGATGGCTACACCTTC,CATSPRTGGFDGYTF
TRBD1,NA,TRBJ1-1,TRBV15,TGTGCCACCAAGGACAGGATGAACACTGAAGCTTTCTTT,CATKDRMNTEAFF
TRBD2,once,TRBJ2-7,TRBV7-9,TGTGCCAGCAGCTCAGGACTAGCGGGAGTCGAGCAGTACTTC,CASSSGLAGVEQYF